There are a few counts of the clone carrying this T cell receptor (beta chain). Amplification yielded TCR beta CDR3 regions, with RNA transcripts as the source. Initially, a first-round RT-PCR of the TCR CDR3 employed the HTBI primer set. TCRdb re-called the multiplex PCR reads through MiXCR, storing one row per CDR3 protein. The table has approximately 620,000 distinct CDR3 sequences, around 13% seen once. These data come from a study of T cells in Graves' hyperthyroidism and ophthalmopathy. Germline lookup yields CDR1 MNHEY and CDR2 SVGEGT. This CDR3 comprises 14 residues. The V end lost 0 bases, the J end lost 2 bases, and 8 bases lay between the germline ends.

The chain carries TRBV6-2 or TRBV6-3 and TRBJ2-7; D gene unclear. The clonotype originates from a woman in her twenties or thirties with Graves' hyperthyroidism that later progressed to Graves' ophthalmopathy. Sequencing was done on a sample of blood. CDR3 DNA: TGTGCCAGCAGTTACTCAGGTGGTACCTACGAGCAGTACTTC. This translates into CASSYSGGTYEQYF.